These 5 T cell receptor beta chains share one sample of origin, sequenced in a study of blood T cell repertoires in COVID-19 (dated by TCRdb to about 2020). Library method: the immunoSEQ multiplex PCR assay. Here the immuneACCESS table is served through TCRdb, limited to in-frame sequences with V and J called. Missing clones are a known gap in these copies; in checked studies unresolved V genes cover under half, and the rest lacks a known reason. This sample gives approximately 220,000 clones in total; around 88% of them show up just once. About 4% of the sample rests with the top ten. The sequencing sample was made of PBMCs or T cells enriched from blood (not recorded which). Receptors originate from a woman aged 25 to 45 who had been exposed to COVID-19.

The V call is TRBV3-1 (or the pseudogene TRBV3-2), the J call TRBJ2-2; TRBD1 matches 9 bases. Germline V gene data show CDR1 as LGHDT and CDR2 as YNNKEL (reference sequence). The CDR3 runs 14 residues. V lost 7 bases, J lost 7 bases, and 7 bases stayed unmatched. Here the CDR3 reads CASKTGGIVGELFF. CDR3 nucleotides: TGTGCCAGCAAGACAGGGGGGATCGTCGGGGAGCTGTTTTTT.

This clone has a single count. The V and J genes are TRBV2 and TRBJ1-5, with 8 bases lining up with TRBD1. The CDR3 loop spans 16 amino acids. J gave up 0 bases and V 5 bases, and 6 bases lay outside the gene matches. Germline V gene data show CDR1 as SNHLY and CDR2 as FYNNEI. This CDR3 reads CASSLDRAYSNQPQHF. In nucleotides, the CDR3 is TGTGCCAGCAGTTTGGACAGGGCTTATAGCAATCAGCCCCAGCATTTT.

This clone appeared a single time. The chain is built from TRBV28 and TRBJ1-2, with TRBD1 matching over 12 bases. The length of the CDR3 is 15 residues. Germline values: CDR1 MDHEN, CDR2 SYDVKM. With V trimmed by 4 bases and J by 4 bases, 4 bases remained unmatched. This chain's CDR3 is CASSSPGQGAYGYTF. The CDR3 region has the DNA TGTGCCAGCAGTTCCCCGGGACAGGGGGCCTATGGCTACACCTTC.

The gene calls are TRBV28 and TRBJ2-7, with 8 bases that match TRBD1. Germline V gene sequence: CDR1 MDHEN, CDR2 SYDVKM. The CDR3 covers 15 residues. V lost 6 bases, J lost 1 base, and 8 bases stayed unmatched. The CDR3 loop reads CASRHGQGSSYEQYF. The CDR3 nucleotides are TGTGCCAGCAGACATGGACAGGGATCTTCCTACGAGCAGTACTTC.

The rearrangement joins TRBV4-1 to TRBJ1-1, with 7 bases fitting TRBD1. Unmatched junction bases numbered 6, after V lost 1 base and J lost 4 bases. The CDR3 covers 15 residues. The germline CDR1 and CDR2 sequences are MGHRA and YSYEKL. The CDR3 region is CASSQAGAGGTEAFF. As DNA, the CDR3 is TGCGCCAGCAGCCAAGCAGGGGCAGGGGGCACTGAAGCTTTCTTT.